This is a list of T cell receptor beta chains from one sample in a study of blood T cell repertoires in COVID-19. Some clones are missing from TCRdb's copy, which holds only in-frame ones; the method was immunoSEQ multiplex PCR. The repertoire holds around 270,000 clones, around 90% seen once, with 3% to 3.5% in the top ten. The sample comprised PBMCs or T cells enriched from blood (not recorded which). The source of these receptors is a woman in her 40s who had been exposed to COVID-19. Each CDR3 is given with its conserved first and last residue. The D gene is left open where the match is weak. Clone size is stated in some rows and not others, as once, few, many or a class when expanded.

j_call d_call clone_size v_call cdr3_aa cdr3_nt
TRBJ1-2 TRBD1 - TRBV5-1 CASNKMTGAEGGYTF TGTGCCAGCAACAAAATGACAGGGGCGGAAGGTGGCTACACCTTC
TRBJ1-1 - - TRBV7-9 CASSWEGVGYEAFF TGTGCCAGCAGCTGGGAGGGGGTTGGTTATGAAGCTTTCTTT
TRBJ2-1 TRBD2 - TRBV7-2 CASSPRTSGGASDEQFF TGTGCCAGCAGCCCTCGGACTAGCGGGGGGGCCTCCGATGAGCAGTTCTTC
TRBJ1-5 TRBD1 - TRBV5-8 CASSNGRDRVPTTINQPQHF TGTGCCAGCAGCAACGGGAGGGACAGGGTTCCGACGACAATTAATCAGCCCCAGCATTTT
TRBJ2-1 TRBD2 - TRBV19 CASPNRLAGRIHREYNEQFF TGTGCCAGTCCGAATCGACTAGCGGGGAGGATACACCGAGAGTACAATGAGCAGTTCTTC
TRBJ2-2 - - TRBV4-2 CASSHPLGSGELFF TGTGCCAGCAGCCATCCCCTGGGCTCCGGGGAGCTGTTTTTT
TRBJ1-5 - - TRBV28 CASNPSGSQPQHF TGTGCCAGCAATCCCTCGGGGAGTCAGCCCCAGCATTTT
TRBJ1-2 TRBD1 - TRBV5-1 CASSGSGGAGYGYTF TGTGCCAGCAGCGGCTCAGGGGGCGCGGGCTATGGCTACACCTTC
TRBJ1-5 TRBD1 few TRBV9 CASSVSGDSDQPQHF TGTGCCAGCAGCGTGTCAGGGGACAGTGATCAGCCCCAGCATTTT
TRBJ2-1 TRBD2 - TRBV7-9 CASSPSGRGLLSYNEQFF TGTGCCAGCAGCCCCAGCGGGAGAGGATTACTTTCCTACAATGAGCAGTTCTTC
TRBJ2-4 - - TRBV19 CASSAFLGGGPNRSKNIQYF TGTGCCAGTAGCGCCTTCCTAGGGGGAGGGCCCAATCGAAGCAAAAACATTCAGTACTTC
TRBJ1-6 TRBD1 few TRBV10-3 CAIKGAQDSPLHF TGTGCCATCAAGGGGGCTCAGGATTCACCCCTCCACTTT
TRBJ2-5 - - TRBV9 CASSPGRVSGTQYF TGTGCCAGCAGCCCAGGCAGGGTTAGCGGGACCCAGTACTTC
TRBJ2-1 - - TRBV5-8 CASSKIRGRLGHQEQFF TGTGCCAGCAGCAAAATCCGGGGGAGACTAGGTCATCAAGAGCAGTTCTTC
TRBJ2-7 TRBD1 - TRBV12-3/TRBV12-4 CASCRDSRYEQYF TGTGCCAGCTGCCGGGACAGTCGCTACGAGCAGTACTTC
TRBJ1-2 - once TRBV28 CASSPLPQINGYTF TGTGCCAGCAGTCCCCTCCCACAGATCAATGGCTACACCTTC